This T cell receptor (beta chain) was profiled in a study of shared clonotypes between healthy human individuals. Clones were sequenced by immunoSEQ multiplex PCR, and TCRdb holds only the in-frame ones, with some missing. This table has fewer than 650,000 clones, 70% to 80% appearing once. Trimming removed 7 bases at V and 9 bases at J, with 13 bases between. The germline gives CDR1 MNHNS, CDR2 SASEGT. The CDR3 is made up of 12 amino acids. The chain links TRBV6-1 to TRBJ2-1, with a tentative D call TRBD1 (6 bases). The origin of this receptor is a woman aged 40 to 50 in good health. Some clones in this sample may be carry-over from other donors' samples. The sample was PBMCs. CDR3 in amino acids: CASKGEGGEQFF. In DNA form, the CDR3 reads TGTGCCAGCAAAGGGGAAGGGGGTGAGCAGTTCTTC.